This TCR beta chain stems from a study of control samples from healthy donors and cancer patients. This CDR3 region has 15 residues. V shed 2 bases and J shed 1 base, with 8 bases lying between them. Germline V gene lookup returns CDR1 LGHDT and CDR2 YNNKEL (reference sequence). Clones were sequenced by immunoSEQ multiplex PCR, and TCRdb holds only the in-frame ones, with some missing. The data show 200,000 or so clones, with roughly 94% seen just once and less than 1.6% held by the top ten. The rearrangement links TRBV3-1 (or the pseudogene TRBV3-2) to TRBJ1-4; TRBD1 is a possible D gene (5 bases). This receptor was identified in a man aged 50 or older in good health. Sequenced input: blood. CDR3 sequence: CASSQRGGTNEKLFF. The CDR3 coding sequence is TGTGCCAGCAGCCAACGGGGCGGAACTAATGAAAAACTGTTTTTT.